This T cell receptor (beta chain) is drawn from a study of control samples from healthy donors and cancer patients. Method: immunoSEQ multiplex PCR; TCRdb's copy keeps in-frame clones and lacks some. The sample consists of tens of thousands of clones, 80% to 95% of them appearing once. Unmatched junction bases numbered 8, after V lost 2 bases and J lost 1 base. CDR3 length: 17 residues. The germline CDR1 and CDR2 sequences are MNHEY and SMNVEV (reference sequence). What was sequenced was PBMCs. The clonotype originates from a woman between 35 and 50 years old with lung cancer. This chain joins TRBV27 and TRBJ2-7; 10 bases map to TRBD2. CDR3 in amino acids: CASSLSLAGAISYEQYF. The CDR3 DNA reads TGTGCCAGCAGTTTAAGTCTAGCGGGGGCGATTTCCTACGAGCAGTACTTC.